This section outlines one T cell receptor (beta chain) sequence together with its context. Produced via immunoSEQ multiplex PCR; TCRdb's table is partial and in-frame only. The sample comprises approximately 110,000 clones, approximately 81% of which are singletons, and about 1.6% rests with the top ten. CDR1 is MNHNS and CDR2 is SASEGT in the germline V gene. This CDR3 region has 15 residues. Trimming took 2 bases from V and 2 from J, leaving 12 bases between them. These data originate in a study of blood T cell repertoires in COVID-19. Study in general: PBMCs, B-cell-depleted T cells, or T cells provided the cDNA or gDNA that made up the material.

The V gene is TRBV6-1, the J gene TRBJ1-2; tentatively, D is TRBD1 (6 bases). Material: peripheral blood. The TCR originated in a middle-aged man with acute or convalescent COVID-19. CDR3 sequence (DNA): TGTGCCAGCAGTGAACTAGGTGGACAGAACTATGGCTACACCTTC. This translates into CASSELGGQNYGYTF.